Below are 20 T cell receptor beta chains sequenced from a single sample in a study of response to subunit inactivated influenza vaccine. TCRdb redid the calling of the RT-PCR reads with MiXCR, one entry per CDR3 protein. The table shows 650,000 to 850,000 distinct CDR3 sequences, with about 14% occurring only once. The sequences come from PBMCs from blood, collected approximately 15 days before vaccination. The receptor source for this set is a man in his fifties or sixties who received an inactivated influenza vaccine.

This clonotype has a handful of counts. V and J are TRBV7-2 and TRBJ2-1; TRBD2 matches at 8 bases. V shed 0 bases, J shed 2 bases, and the junction held 3 bases outside the gene matches. Looked up from germline, CDR1 is SGHTA and CDR2 is FQGNSA. This CDR3 has 16 amino acids. CDR3 residues: CASSLAAGAAYNEQFF. The CDR3 DNA reads TGTGCCAGCAGCTTAGCAGCGGGAGCCGCCTACAATGAGCAGTTCTTC.

A few counts support this clonotype. The chain links TRBV5-6 to TRBJ2-1, with TRBD1 matching 10 bases. Germline V lookup: CDR1 SGHDT, CDR2 YYEEEE. The CDR3 spans 15 residues. The V gene end was trimmed by 3 bases and the J gene end by 6 bases; junction bases not matched to a gene: 6. CDR3 in amino acids: CASSWGQGSFNEQFF. The CDR3 DNA reads as TGTGCCAGCAGCTGGGGACAGGGGTCGTTCAATGAGCAGTTCTTC.

This clonotype was observed a handful of times. V and J are TRBV7-2 and TRBJ2-3; D remains ambiguous. The V end lost 5 bases, the J end lost 8 bases, and 11 bases lay between the germline ends. CDR1 and CDR2 (germline): SGHTA, FQGNSA. The CDR3 runs 12 residues. The DNA for the CDR3 is TGTGCCAGCAGCCCGCTACCGGGTACGCAGTATTTT. This translates into CASSPLPGTQYF. Complete variable domain (other parts from reference TRBV7-2 and TRBJ2-3): GAGVSQSPSNKVTEKGKDVELRCDPISGHTALYWYRQSLGQGLEFLIYFQGNSAPDKSGLPSDRFSAERTGGSVSTLTIQRTQQEDSAVYLCASSPLPGTQYFGPGTRLTVL.

This clonotype was seen only a few times. Here the CDR3 DNA reads TGCAGTGCCCTCGACAGGGGGCTGAACACCATATATTTT. Protein: CSALDRGLNTIYF. V is TRBV20-1 and J is TRBJ1-3; 10 nucleotides align to TRBD1. Germline CDR1 is DFQATT and CDR2 is SNEGSKA (reference sequence). This CDR3 has 13 residues. With V trimmed by 6 bases and J by 7 bases, 6 bases remained unmatched.

The chain combines TRBV15 with TRBJ2-5, with D perhaps matching TRBD2 (5 bases). V lost 2 bases and J 6 bases, leaving 13 bases between the germline ends. In germline, CDR1 is LNHNV, CDR2 YYDKDF (reference sequence). This CDR3 is 14 amino acids long. CDR3 amino acids: CATSRIEGSKTQYF. Written as DNA, the CDR3 is TGTGCCACCAGCAGAATAGAGGGCAGCAAGACCCAGTACTTC.

This clonotype came up a few times. This chain joins TRBV3-1 and TRBJ2-5; 8 nucleotides align to TRBD2. The ends lost 4 bases at V and 3 bases at J; junction bases unmatched: 7. Per germline, CDR1 LGHDT and CDR2 YNNKEL (reference sequence). The CDR3 consists of 15 residues. The CDR3 is CASSPGGNPKETQYF. The CDR3 DNA follows: TGTGCCAGCAGCCCGGGGGGGAATCCTAAAGAGACCCAGTACTTC.

This clonotype was recorded once. The rearrangement uses TRBV19 and TRBJ2-3; 10 bases match TRBD2. The CDR3 spans 14 residues. Germline CDR1 and CDR2: LNHDA and SQIVND (reference sequence). V lost 5 bases to trimming and J lost 6 bases; unmatched junction nucleotides: 5. CDR3 sequence reads: CASSEPGLADTQYF. In nucleotides, the CDR3 is TGTGCCAGTAGTGAACCGGGACTAGCGGATACGCAGTATTTT.

In this sample, this clonotype turned up many times. The chain links TRBV4-3 to TRBJ1-1, with 10 bases aligning to TRBD1. The CDR3 has 16 residues. With 3 bases clipped from V and 4 bases from J, the junction kept 8 bases outside the gene matches. CDR1 is LGHNA, CDR2 YSLEER, per germline. The CDR3 loop reads CASSHTPGQGTTEAFF. The CDR3 coding sequence is TGCGCCAGCAGCCATACGCCGGGACAGGGGACCACTGAAGCTTTCTTT.

The rearrangement links TRBV7-8 to TRBJ1-2, with D perhaps matching TRBD1 (5 bases). The CDR3 is made up of 15 amino acids. With 4 bases removed from V and 6 bases from J, the gap between germline ends came to 18 bases. Germline V gene lookup returns CDR1 SGHVS and CDR2 FQNEAQ. DNA of the CDR3: TGTGCCAGCAGCTCGACCAGGGAAAGTATTGATGGCTACACCTTC. It translates to CASSSTRESIDGYTF.

This CDR3 reads CASSLWGDRETQYF. The CDR3 region has the DNA TGTGCCAGCAGTTTATGGGGGGATCGAGAGACCCAGTACTTC. The chain has TRBV12-3 or TRBV12-4 and TRBJ2-5; a weak D match, TRBD2 (6 bases). Trimming left V 2 bases short and J 4 bases short, with 11 bases between. This CDR3 spans 14 amino acids.

This chain connects TRBV6-2 or TRBV6-3 to TRBJ2-1; TRBD2 aligns across 13 bases. V trimming: 2 bases; J trimming: 7 bases; junction bases outside the gene matches: 5. The CDR3 has 16 residues. Germline V gene sequence: CDR1 MNHEY, CDR2 SVGEGT. The CDR3 DNA follows: TGTGCCAGCAGTTACCCGACTAGCGGGGGGATTAATGAGCAGTTCTTC. Translating it yields CASSYPTSGGINEQFF.

This clonotype has a handful of counts. The chain uses TRBV6-1 and TRBJ1-5, with TRBD1 as a possible D gene (6 bases). The CDR3 is 16 residues long. Trimming removed 8 bases from V and 0 bases from J, with 17 bases in between. Germline V CDR1 and CDR2: MNHNS, SASEGT. The DNA for the CDR3 is TGTGCCAGCGGCCCGGGGGGGGGCGATAGCAATCAGCCCCAGCATTTT. Protein sequence: CASGPGGGDSNQPQHF.

This chain joins TRBV11-2 and TRBJ2-3, with D tentatively TRBD1 or TRBD2 (5 bases each). This CDR3 is 16 amino acids long. V lost 5 bases to trimming and J lost 0 bases, with 15 bases between them. Germline V gene lookup returns CDR1 SGHAT and CDR2 FQNNGV. The DNA of the CDR3 is TGTGCCAGCAGCCTCTTTGGGGGTCTCAGCACAGATACGCAGTATTTT. Protein: CASSLFGGLSTDTQYF.

This clonotype was observed many times. The rearrangement links TRBV20-1 to TRBJ2-3, with D perhaps matching TRBD2 (5 bases). V shed 4 bases and J shed 4 bases, with 18 bases lying between them. The CDR3 contains 15 residues. Germline-derived CDR1 and CDR2 are DFQATT and SNEGSKA (reference sequence). The chain's CDR3 is CSAKVDGKRADTQYF. CDR3 DNA: TGCAGTGCTAAAGTCGACGGAAAGAGGGCAGATACGCAGTATTTT.

About this clonotype: This may stem from a read error, because a much larger clone lies one nucleotide away. This sequence joins TRBV5-1 and TRBJ2-7; D is possibly TRBD1 (5 bases). Between the trimmed V and J ends, which lost 8 bases and 2 bases, there was a span of 11 bases. Germline V CDR1 and CDR2: SGHRS, YFSETQ. This CDR3 spans 12 amino acids. CDR3 protein: CASMAQAYEQYF. In DNA, the CDR3 is TGCGCCAGTATGGCACAGGCCTACGAGCAGTACTTC.

The chain carries TRBV2 and TRBJ1-2; D possibly corresponds to TRBD1 (5 bases). Per germline, CDR1 SNHLY and CDR2 FYNNEI. Trimming stripped 2 bases from V and 0 bases from J, with 16 bases between. CDR3 length: 17 residues. This CDR3 is CASSESLGGAANYGYTF. The CDR3 coding sequence is TGTGCCAGCAGTGAAAGTTTGGGTGGGGCAGCTAACTATGGCTACACCTTC.

This sequence joins TRBV20-1 and TRBJ2-7; perhaps TRBD2 as D (6 bases). V shed 1 base and J shed 6 bases, with 16 bases lying between them. This CDR3 contains 14 residues. Germline CDR1 and CDR2: DFQATT and SNEGSKA (reference sequence). CDR3 in DNA: TGCAGTGCTAGAGGGCAGGGCGGTAGCGGCGAGCAGTACTTC. Translated, it gives CSARGQGGSGEQYF.

This clonotype was counted ten times or more. The V and J genes are TRBV20-1 and TRBJ2-7; TRBD2 matches at 9 bases. Germline V gene lookup returns CDR1 DFQATT and CDR2 SNEGSKA (reference sequence). After removal of 5 bases from V and 5 bases from J, the junction contained 7 bases not matched to a gene. This CDR3 has 13 residues. CDR3 bases: TGCAGTGCTTATAGCGGGGGAGCCAACGAGCAGTACTTC. Translation: CSAYSGGANEQYF.

The CDR3 nucleotides read TGTGCCACCAGTGATTGGGACAAAAACATTCAGTACTTC. Its protein is CATSDWDKNIQYF. The chain links TRBV24-1 to TRBJ2-4; D gene ambiguous. The V end was cut by 2 bases, the J end by 3 bases, with 4 bases between. The CDR3 sequence is 13 residues long. Per germline, CDR1 KGHDR and CDR2 SFDVKD.

The chain couples TRBV7-2 to TRBJ2-5; D may correspond to TRBD1 or TRBD2 (5 bases each). The CDR3 consists of 15 residues. Germline CDR1 is SGHTA and CDR2 is FQGNSA. Trimming cost V 0 bases and J 9 bases, with 17 bases left between them. CDR3 coding DNA: TGTGCCAGCAGCTTAGCTCTTCCGGGACGGAATTCCCAGTACTTC. Its translation is CASSLALPGRNSQYF.